This TCR beta chain is drawn from a study of blood T cell repertoires in COVID-19. Overall study: PBMCs, B-cell-depleted T cells, or T cells were the source of the cDNA or gDNA that made up the material.

Per the original data handling: Nucleated cell counts were estimated from reference gene primer amplification. Assay used: immunoSEQ multiplex PCR; TCRdb lists only in-frame clones, some missing. V, J and clone size derive from that table, while D and trimming were established from the DNA sequence. The sample records 250,000 to 300,000 clones, approximately 82% being singletons. CDR3 length: 15 amino acids. CDR1 SGHNT and CDR2 YYREEE come from the germline V gene (reference sequence). J lost 0 bases, V lost 0 bases, and 3 bases had no gene match. The chain combines TRBV5-4 with TRBJ2-7; 7 bases line up with TRBD1. Input material: peripheral blood. This clonotype originated in a man aged 80 or over with acute or convalescent COVID-19. The CDR3 nucleotides are TGTGCCAGCAGCTTGGGTGGGACAGCCTCCTACGAGCAGTACTTC. This codes for CASSLGGTASYEQYF.